This TCR beta chain was captured by sequencing in a study of T cell responses to AZD1222 COVID-19 vaccine. Broader study findings: Seropositivity was recorded at baseline in only 6 or 7 AZD1222 recipients. Repertoires in all cases were sampled only once the peak T cell response had passed.

Trimming left V 8 bases short and J 2 bases short, with 8 bases between. Germline CDR1 SNHLY, CDR2 FYNNEI. There are 12 residues in the CDR3. Worth noting for this clone: Its antigen is currently unknown.

The protocol was immunoSEQ multiplex PCR, while the TCRdb copy is restricted to in-frame clones and leaves out a portion. This sample has 100,000 to 150,000 clones, with roughly 84% found just once. This material consisted of peripheral blood, taken 28 days after the second AZD1222 dose. This TCR derives from an adult who received the AZD1222 COVID-19 vaccine. This rearrangement joins TRBV2 to TRBJ2-3; possible D gene TRBD2, 6 bases. CDR3 sequence: CASGRPTDTQYF. The CDR3, as DNA: TGTGCCAGCGGGAGGCCCACAGATACGCAGTATTTT.